The 24 T cell receptor beta chains below were found in one sample sequenced in a study of blood T cell repertoires in COVID-19. Only in-frame clones appear in the TCRdb table, and some are missing; sequencing was by immunoSEQ multiplex PCR. This repertoire shows tens of thousands of clones, roughly nine tenths found once; its top ten account for around two fifths. Sequenced input: peripheral blood. The source is a woman aged 55-70 years with COVID-19, enrolled during active disease.

The rearrangement uses TRBV7-6 and TRBJ2-2; 9 bases map to TRBD2. The CDR3 sequence is 17 residues long. Trimming at V came to 0 bases and at J to 4 bases, leaving 6 bases not matched to a gene. The V gene's germline CDR1 is SGHVS and CDR2 FNYEAQ. CDR3 bases: TGTGCCAGCAGCTTAGCCCCCGGGACTAGCCGCACCGGGGAGCTGTTTTTT. This gives the protein CASSLAPGTSRTGELFF.

J is TRBJ2-7 and V is TRBV7-8; TRBD1 matches at 8 bases. The CDR3 consists of 16 residues. Unmatched junction bases numbered 9, after V lost 5 bases and J lost 0 bases. Germline CDR1 SGHVS, CDR2 FQNEAQ. In DNA form, the CDR3 reads TGTGCCAGCAGCCCACGGACAGGGCCAAGCTCCTACGAGCAGTACTTC. This translates into CASSPRTGPSSYEQYF.

The chain has TRBV29-1 and TRBJ2-3; D perhaps matches TRBD2 (5 bases). Germline V gives CDR1 SQVTM, CDR2 ANQGSEA. The ends were cut back, 6 bases at V and 2 bases at J, with 24 bases in the middle. This CDR3 is 17 amino acids long. CDR3 sequence (DNA): TGCAGCGTCGCCCGAGGGAGAAACCAGATAACCACAGATACGCAGTATTTT. It codes for CSVARGRNQITTDTQYF.

The chain recombines TRBV9 with TRBJ2-7; no reliable D call. With 0 bases removed from V and 7 bases from J, the gap between germline ends came to 8 bases. There are 12 residues in the CDR3. Germline CDR1 and CDR2: SGDLS and YYNGEE. CDR3 region: CASSVGFREQYF. The CDR3 DNA reads TGTGCCAGCAGCGTAGGCTTCCGGGAGCAGTACTTC.

Note on this clone: Other DNA sequences from this sample encode an identical CDR3 as well. The J gene is TRBJ2-3, the V gene TRBV5-1; a weak D match, TRBD1 (5 bases). Trimming left V 0 bases short and J 3 bases short, with 11 bases between. This CDR3 region has 15 residues. Per germline, CDR1 SGHRS and CDR2 YFSETQ. Here the CDR3 reads CASSLAGQGTDTQYF. As DNA, the CDR3 is TGCGCCAGCAGCTTGGCCGGCCAGGGAACAGATACGCAGTATTTT.

The chain links TRBV2 to TRBJ1-2; D call uncertain. Trimming took off 4 bases at V and 0 bases at J, with 6 bases between the two ends. Germline values: CDR1 SNHLY, CDR2 FYNNEI. This CDR3 is 13 amino acids long. The CDR3 here is CASSVQTNYGYTF. CDR3 in DNA: TGTGCCAGCAGTGTACAAACTAACTATGGCTACACCTTC.

The rearrangement joins TRBV7-6 to TRBJ1-2; 9 bases are a match to TRBD1. The V gene's germline CDR1 is SGHVS and CDR2 FNYEAQ. V was pared by 6 bases and J by 4 bases, with 9 bases of the junction left unmatched. The CDR3 runs to 15 residues. The CDR3 DNA follows: TGTGCCAGCAGTCCACAGGGGGCGCAGACCTATGGCTACACCTTC. This sequence encodes CASSPQGAQTYGYTF.

This clone was counted between two and nine times. V is TRBV29-1 and J is TRBJ2-1; 12 bases agree with TRBD2. The germline V gene has CDR1 SQVTM and CDR2 ANQGSEA. The V and J ends lost 2 bases and 7 bases, in that order; junction bases with no gene match: 6. The length of the CDR3 is 15 residues. The chain's CDR3 is CSVELGLAGGNEQFF. CDR3 nucleotide sequence: TGCAGCGTTGAATTAGGTCTAGCGGGAGGGAATGAGCAGTTCTTC.

In its sample, this clone was seen once. The chain has TRBV6-5 and TRBJ2-7; D might be TRBD2 (7 bases). Trimming took off 6 bases at V and 2 bases at J, with 14 bases between the two ends. There are 14 residues in the CDR3. Germline CDR1 and CDR2: MNHEY and SVGAGI. The DNA for the CDR3 is TGTGCCAGCAGCCCCTTGGGGGGGCCCTACGAGCAGTACTTC. It translates to CASSPLGGPYEQYF.

The chain links TRBV3-1 (or the pseudogene TRBV3-2) to TRBJ2-5; TRBD2 might be the D (6 bases). Trimming stripped 0 bases from V and 1 base from J, with 9 bases between. The CDR3 contains 15 residues. Germline values: CDR1 LGHDT, CDR2 YNNKEL (reference sequence). The CDR3 DNA reads TGTGCCAGCAGCCAAGACCCAGCGGGCCAAGAGACCCAGTACTTC. This gives the protein CASSQDPAGQETQYF.

The genes are TRBV28 and TRBJ2-1; no reliable D call. This CDR3 has 11 residues. In germline, CDR1 is MDHEN, CDR2 SYDVKM. The ends were cut back, 6 bases at V and 4 bases at J, with 4 bases in the middle. The CDR3 coding sequence is TGTGCCAGCAGCCAGTACAATGAGCAGTTCTTC. It specifies CASSQYNEQFF.

The chain has TRBV11-2 and TRBJ1-4, with 9 bases lining up with TRBD1. Germline CDR1 is SGHAT and CDR2 is FQNNGV. The CDR3 totals 14 residues. V lost 5 bases and J lost 8; bases outside the gene matches: 6. CDR3 DNA: TGTGCCAGCAGCATTGGACAGGGGAGCGAAAAACTGTTTTTT. It encodes CASSIGQGSEKLFF.

This rearrangement joins TRBV6-2 or TRBV6-3 to TRBJ1-1, with 10 bases aligning to TRBD1. Germline CDR1 and CDR2: MNHEY and SVGEGT. There are 17 residues in the CDR3. The junction had 16 bases not matched to a gene; V was cut back by 2 bases and J by 10 bases. CDR3 in amino acids: CASSYLSNSRDRGIAFF. The CDR3 nucleotides are TGTGCCAGCAGTTACCTTTCAAATTCCCGGGACAGGGGAATAGCTTTCTTT.

The V gene is TRBV29-1, the J gene TRBJ1-1, with 10 bases aligning to TRBD1. The germline V gene encodes CDR1 SQVTM and CDR2 ANQGSEA. The V gene end was trimmed by 6 bases and the J gene end by 3 bases; junction bases not matched to a gene: 1. This CDR3 spans 12 amino acids. CDR3 DNA: TGCAGCGTAGGACAGGGGGACACTGAAGCTTTCTTT. Protein sequence: CSVGQGDTEAFF.

This sequence joins TRBV30 and TRBJ1-2; 9 bases fit TRBD1. This CDR3 comprises 15 residues. With V trimmed by 1 base and J by 5 bases, 8 bases remained unmatched. Per germline, CDR1 GTSNPN and CDR2 SVGIG (reference sequence). DNA of the CDR3: TGTGCCTGGAGTGCCCCGGGACAGGGCCGTTATGGCTACACCTTC. Residues: CAWSAPGQGRYGYTF. Based on the CDR3 plus reference TRBV30 and TRBJ1-2, the full variable domain is SQTIHQWPATLVQPVGSPLSLECTVEGTSNPNLYWYRQAAGRGLQLLFYSVGIGQISSEVPQNLSASRPQDRQFILSSKKLLLSDSGFYLCAWSAPGQGRYGYTFGSGTRLTVV.

J is TRBJ1-6 and V is TRBV5-6; D gene ambiguous. The germline CDR1 and CDR2 sequences are SGHDT and YYEEEE. CDR3 length equals 14 residues. V lost 1 base to trimming and J lost 8 bases, with 10 bases between them. In DNA form, the CDR3 reads TGTGCCAGCAGCTTGTACGCGGGTTATTCACCCCTCCACTTT. It specifies CASSLYAGYSPLHF.

This chain uses TRBV5-4 with TRBJ1-2, with D perhaps TRBD1 (5 bases). CDR3 length: 16 amino acids. The V end was cut by 0 bases, the J end by 1 base, with 13 bases between. CDR1 and CDR2 from the germline V gene are SGHNT and YYREEE (reference sequence). As DNA, the CDR3 is TGTGCCAGCAGCTTGGCACAGGATATAATTAACTATGGCTACACCTTC. Protein product: CASSLAQDIINYGYTF.

The chain has TRBV3-1 (or the pseudogene TRBV3-2) and TRBJ2-3; D is perhaps TRBD2 (7 bases). This CDR3 comprises 15 residues. The germline V gene has CDR1 LGHDT and CDR2 YNNKEL (reference sequence). Deletions cut 4 bases from V and 2 bases from J, with 13 bases between. The CDR3 nucleotides read TGTGCCAGCAGCCCGCGGGGGCCTCCCACAGATACGCAGTATTTT. Its protein is CASSPRGPPTDTQYF.

The chain has TRBV27 and TRBJ1-2; D is unclear. The CDR3 runs to 13 residues. Trimming removed 2 bases from V and 3 bases from J, with 7 bases in between. Germline CDR1 reads MNHEY; CDR2 reads SMNVEV (reference sequence). The CDR3 region is CASSLAPDYGYTF. In DNA, the CDR3 is TGTGCCAGCAGTTTAGCCCCAGACTATGGCTACACCTTC.

V and J are TRBV5-6 and TRBJ1-3; possible D gene TRBD1, 6 bases. The CDR3 sequence is 17 residues long. V was shortened by 1 base and J by 0 bases, with 14 bases between the two germline ends. Per the germline V gene, CDR1 is SGHDT and CDR2 is YYEEEE. CDR3 protein: CASSLSPRQVSGNTIYF. The CDR3 DNA is TGTGCCAGCAGCTTGTCCCCTCGACAGGTCTCTGGAAACACCATATATTTT.

The V call is TRBV7-9, the J call TRBJ2-1; 8 bases map to TRBD1. Trimming at V came to 11 bases and at J to 7 bases, leaving 10 bases not matched to a gene. CDR3 length: 13 residues. Germline assignment: CDR1 SEHNR and CDR2 FQNEAQ (reference sequence). The CDR3 spells CASRQGIGNEQFF. CDR3 bases: TGTGCCTCCCGACAGGGGATAGGGAATGAGCAGTTCTTC.

This chain links TRBV9 with TRBJ1-1, with 7 bases aligning to TRBD1. The junction had 11 bases not matched to a gene; V was cut back by 2 bases and J by 4 bases. The CDR3 totals 16 residues. Germline values: CDR1 SGDLS, CDR2 YYNGEE. This CDR3 is CASSVDGQEPGTEAFF. CDR3 DNA sequence: TGTGCCAGCAGCGTGGATGGACAGGAGCCGGGCACTGAAGCTTTCTTT.

The chain links TRBV19 to TRBJ2-7, with TRBD2 identical over 8 bases. Trimming cost V 2 bases and J 7 bases; bases outside gene matches: 10. Germline V gives CDR1 LNHDA, CDR2 SQIVND (reference sequence). The CDR3 runs to 15 residues. This CDR3 is CASSITSGSGSEQYF. CDR3 nucleotides: TGTGCCAGTAGTATAACGAGCGGGAGTGGAAGTGAGCAGTACTTC.

The genes are TRBV19 and TRBJ2-7; no clear D gene. Germline CDR1 LNHDA, CDR2 SQIVND (reference sequence). Between the trimmed V and J ends, which lost 5 bases and 1 base, there was a span of 3 bases. The CDR3 extends over 11 amino acids. CDR3 amino acids: CASSSSYEQYF. CDR3 DNA sequence: TGTGCCAGTAGTTCTTCCTACGAGCAGTACTTC. Looking up the rest from reference TRBV19 and TRBJ2-7 gives the full variable domain: DGGITQSPKYLFRKEGQNVTLSCEQNLNHDAMYWYRQDPGQGLRLIYYSQIVNDFQKGDIAEGYSVSREKKESFPLTVTSAQKNPTAFYLCASSSSYEQYFGPGTRLTVT.